The rows below give T cell receptor beta chains drawn from one sample of a study of T cell changes during pregnancy in multiple sclerosis. Repertoires were generated with immunoSEQ multiplex PCR, while TCRdb's copy carries only in-frame clones and drops some. The repertoire holds approximately 12,000 clones, with around 90% as singletons. Here the sequenced sample was CD8+ T cells from peripheral blood mononuclear cells, taken after pregnancy. The receptors originated from a female donor in good health, enrolled as a control in a pregnancy study. The CDR3 runs from the conserved cysteine through the conserved F or W. The order of the fields is V gene, clone size, J gene, D gene, CDR3 protein, CDR3 DNA. D genes are given only for firm matches. A clone size is listed for some rows: how often the clone was seen (once, few, many), or a class if it is expanded.

>TRBV19|NA|TRBJ1-1|NA
CASSAEQLNTEAFF
TGTGCCAGTAGTGCAGAACAGTTGAACACTGAAGCTTTCTTT
>TRBV6-5|NA|TRBJ2-7|NA
CASRGRGAYDEQYF
TGTGCCAGCAGGGGGCGGGGAGCTTACGACGAGCAGTACTTC
>TRBV6-1|NA|TRBJ2-2|NA
CASSEVRSNTGELFF
TGTGCCAGCAGTGAAGTTAGATCGAACACCGGGGAGCTGTTTTTT
>TRBV19|NA|TRBJ1-5|TRBD1
CASSTGGEFSNQPQHF
TGTGCCAGTAGTACAGGGGGCGAGTTTAGCAATCAGCCCCAGCATTTT
>TRBV5-8|NA|TRBJ1-2|NA
CASSLVGVGDGYTF
TGTGCCAGCAGCTTAGTAGGGGTAGGAGATGGCTACACCTTC
>TRBV13|NA|TRBJ1-2|NA
CASSSTTDTYGYTF
TGTGCCAGCAGCTCAACGACAGACACCTATGGCTACACCTTC
>TRBV11-2|NA|TRBJ1-1|NA
CASRVGVTEAFF
TGTGCCAGCAGGGTAGGGGTGACTGAAGCTTTCTTT
>TRBV5-6|NA|TRBJ2-1|TRBD2
CASSLGLAGRIYNEQFF
TGTGCCAGCAGCTTGGGACTAGCGGGGAGAATCTACAATGAGCAGTTCTTC
>TRBV28|NA|TRBJ2-3|TRBD2
CASSLSGAADTQYF
TGTGCCAGCAGTTTAAGCGGGGCGGCAGATACGCAGTATTTT
>TRBV28|NA|TRBJ1-2|TRBD1
CASSEMTGYYGYTF
TGTGCCAGCAGTGAGATGACAGGGTACTATGGCTACACCTTC
>TRBV21-1|NA|TRBJ2-7|NA
CASSKDRGRLTYEQYF
TGTGCCAGCAGCAAAGACAGGGGGAGGCTCACCTACGAGCAGTACTTC
>TRBV19|once|TRBJ2-1|TRBD2
CASSWGLAGANEQFF
TGTGCCAGTAGCTGGGGACTAGCGGGTGCTAATGAGCAGTTCTTC
>TRBV29-1|NA|TRBJ1-5|TRBD1
CSVEDGTGGNQPQHF
TGCAGCGTTGAAGATGGGACAGGGGGCAATCAGCCCCAGCATTTT
>TRBV15|NA|TRBJ1-5|TRBD1
CATRVDRVGQPQHF
TGTGCCACCAGAGTCGACAGGGTAGGTCAGCCCCAGCATTTT
>TRBV6-4|NA|TRBJ1-2|NA
CASSDRPDGGDGYTF
TGTGCCAGCAGTGACCGCCCGGACGGCGGGGATGGCTACACCTTC
>TRBV7-9|NA|TRBJ2-7|TRBD1
CASSLAQDRGYEQYF
TGTGCCAGCAGCTTAGCCCAGGACAGGGGCTACGAGCAGTACTTC
>TRBV15|NA|TRBJ2-1|TRBD1
CATSREQGVLVHNEQFF
TGTGCCACCAGCAGAGAACAGGGGGTCCTTGTACACAATGAGCAGTTCTTC
>TRBV28|NA|TRBJ1-1|NA
CASSFQGNTEAFF
TGTGCCAGCAGTTTCCAGGGGAACACTGAAGCTTTCTTT
>TRBV10-3|NA|TRBJ2-1|NA
CAITSALFSNEQFF
TGTGCCATCACCAGCGCCCTTTTTAGCAATGAGCAGTTCTTC
>TRBV7-8|NA|TRBJ2-4|TRBD2
CASSPRVAGVPRDIQYF
TGTGCCAGCAGCCCCCGGGTAGCGGGGGTTCCGAGGGACATTCAGTACTTC
>TRBV7-3|NA|TRBJ2-1|TRBD2
CASSLKPLAGEYNEQFF
TGTGCCAGCAGCTTAAAGCCCCTAGCGGGGGAGTACAATGAGCAGTTCTTC
>TRBV7-9|NA|TRBJ1-4|NA
CASSSVSEKLFF
TGTGCCAGCAGCTCCGTGAGCGAAAAACTGTTTTTT
>TRBV7-9|NA|TRBJ2-7|NA
CAIGGEQSGSYEQYF
TGTGCCATCGGAGGGGAACAGAGCGGTTCCTACGAGCAGTACTTC
>TRBV2|NA|TRBJ1-1|NA
CASSEALGQNTEAFF
TGTGCCAGCAGTGAAGCGCTGGGGCAGAACACTGAAGCTTTCTTT
>TRBV19|NA|TRBJ1-1|NA
CASSIGGGTEAFF
TGTGCCAGTAGTATCGGGGGGGGAACTGAAGCTTTCTTT
>TRBV9|NA|TRBJ2-1|TRBD1
CASSPRDRYNEQFF
TGTGCCAGCAGCCCCCGGGACAGATACAATGAGCAGTTCTTC
>TRBV29-1|NA|TRBJ1-2|NA
CSVAAGQNYGYTF
TGCAGCGTTGCGGCAGGGCAGAACTATGGCTACACCTTC
>TRBV7-3|NA|TRBJ2-5|NA
CASSSVGGQETQYF
TGTGCCAGCAGCTCCGTCGGAGGGCAAGAGACCCAGTACTTC
>TRBV27|NA|TRBJ2-7|TRBD1
CASSPQGPYEQYF
TGTGCCAGCAGTCCACAGGGGCCCTACGAGCAGTACTTC
>TRBV11-2|NA|TRBJ1-1|TRBD1
CASSLTQGAGTEAFF
TGTGCCAGCAGCTTGACGCAGGGGGCCGGAACTGAAGCTTTCTTT
>TRBV19|NA|TRBJ2-1|NA
CASSVARTAYNEQFF
TGTGCCAGTAGTGTTGCCCGGACAGCATACAATGAGCAGTTCTTC
>TRBV4-2|NA|TRBJ2-5|TRBD2
CASSQASTSGGAETQYF
TGTGCCAGCAGCCAAGCCTCGACTAGCGGGGGGGCGGAGACCCAGTACTTC
>TRBV7-3|NA|TRBJ2-3|TRBD2
CASSQLGLAGGRDTQYF
TGTGCCAGCAGCCAACTGGGACTAGCGGGAGGAAGAGATACGCAGTATTTT
>TRBV6-5|once|TRBJ1-4|TRBD1
CASSYGGTGDEKLFF
TGTGCCAGCAGTTACGGTGGGACAGGGGATGAAAAACTGTTTTTT
>TRBV28|once|TRBJ2-7|TRBD2
CASSFNFGTSGTYEQYF
TGTGCCAGCAGTTTCAATTTCGGGACTAGCGGGACCTACGAGCAGTACTTC
>TRBV15|once|TRBJ1-2|NA
CATSRDVGGGYTF
TGTGCCACCAGCAGAGACGTGGGGGGAGGCTACACCTTC
>TRBV19|NA|TRBJ2-7|NA
CASSGGTVSGEQYF
TGTGCCAGTAGTGGAGGGACAGTGTCTGGCGAGCAGTACTTC
>TRBV6-1|NA|TRBJ1-2|TRBD1
CASREGTGIANYGYTF
TGTGCCAGCAGAGAAGGGACAGGAATAGCTAACTATGGCTACACCTTC
>TRBV27|NA|TRBJ1-6|NA
CASSFQGDSPLHF
TGTGCCAGCAGTTTCCAGGGTGATTCACCCCTCCACTTT
>TRBV19|NA|TRBJ1-1|NA
CASSETVNTEAFF
TGTGCCAGTAGCGAGACAGTGAACACTGAAGCTTTCTTT
>TRBV27|NA|TRBJ1-5|TRBD1
CASSSRDRGNQPQHF
TGTGCCAGCAGTTCCCGGGACAGAGGCAATCAGCCCCAGCATTTT
>TRBV9|few|TRBJ2-2|NA
CASSVNIAGQKTGELFF
TGTGCCAGCAGCGTGAACATAGCTGGACAGAAGACCGGGGAGCTGTTTTTT
>TRBV2|NA|TRBJ1-2|NA
CASSGGTNYGYTF
TGTGCCAGCAGCGGGGGAACTAACTATGGCTACACCTTC
>TRBV28|NA|TRBJ1-5|NA
CASAEDNQPQHF
TGTGCCAGCGCGGAGGACAATCAGCCCCAGCATTTT
>TRBV27|NA|TRBJ1-4|NA
CASSPLTEVNEKLFF
TGTGCCAGCAGTCCGCTGACAGAAGTGAATGAAAAACTGTTTTTT
>TRBV19|NA|TRBJ1-4|NA
CASSMRQGNEKLFF
TGTGCCAGTAGTATGCGTCAGGGTAATGAAAAACTGTTTTTT
>TRBV19|NA|TRBJ1-5|NA
CASSPHFGSNQPQHF
TGTGCCAGTAGTCCTCACTTCGGTAGCAATCAGCCCCAGCATTTT
>TRBV21-1|NA|TRBJ1-6|NA
CASSKSYRASYNSPLHF
TGTGCCAGCAGCAAGTCGTACAGGGCCTCCTATAATTCACCCCTCCACTTT
>TRBV5-4|NA|TRBJ1-2|NA
CASSLDGGLQGNYGYTF
TGTGCCAGCAGCTTGGATGGGGGCTTGCAGGGTAACTATGGCTACACCTTC
>TRBV2|NA|TRBJ1-5|NA
CASSDPGEGNQPQHF
TGTGCCAGCAGTGATCCGGGGGAGGGCAATCAGCCCCAGCATTTT
>TRBV27|NA|TRBJ2-7|TRBD2
CASSSGLAYEQYF
TGTGCCAGCAGTTCAGGACTAGCGTACGAGCAGTACTTC
>TRBV5-1|NA|TRBJ1-1|NA
CASSFPPTGGGVNTEAFF
TGCGCCAGCAGCTTCCCCCCGACAGGCGGGGGGGTGAACACTGAAGCTTTCTTT
>TRBV5-6|NA|TRBJ1-6|TRBD1
CASSSPGTGADSPLHF
TGTGCCAGCAGTAGTCCCGGGACAGGGGCGGATTCACCCCTCCACTTT
>TRBV6-4|once|TRBJ1-5|NA
CASRHSGAYNQPQHF
TGTGCCAGCAGGCACAGCGGGGCGTACAATCAGCCCCAGCATTTT
>TRBV14|few|TRBJ2-3|NA
CASSPSWRLTDTQYF
TGTGCCAGCAGCCCATCCTGGAGGCTCACGGATACGCAGTATTTT